This T cell receptor (beta chain) originates from a study of blood T cell repertoires in COVID-19. Overall study: Specimens from acute and convalescent COVID-19 originated in the United States, Italy and Spain. PBMCs, B-cell-depleted T cells, or T cells provided the cDNA or gDNA that made up the material.

Under the authors' procedure: Amplified reference gene primers provided the basis for estimating nucleated cell counts. Clones were read by immunoSEQ multiplex PCR, and TCRdb kept only the in-frame ones, dropping some. V and J calls and clone size are those listed in that table; D and trimming were worked out from the DNA. Here the sample spans fewer than 45,000 clones, roughly three quarters being singletons. V was clipped by 7 bases and J by 3 bases, with 6 bases between them. The CDR3 contains 11 residues. Germline CDR1 is MNHEY and CDR2 is SVGAGI. What was sequenced was peripheral blood. The rearrangement joins TRBV6-5 to TRBJ1-1; tentatively, D is TRBD1 (5 bases). The sequence was obtained from a man between 65 and 85 years old with acute or convalescent COVID-19. The CDR3 bases are TGTGCCAGCAAAGGGGACACTGAAGCTTTCTTT. Its translation: CASKGDTEAFF.